The rows below give T cell receptor beta chains drawn from one sample of a study of shared clonotypes between healthy human individuals. Measured with immunoSEQ multiplex PCR; TCRdb has only the in-frame clones, and not every one. The data contain about 2.4 million clones, 90% to 95% of them singletons. What was sequenced was naive CD4+ T cells from PBMCs. Receptors were obtained from a man younger than 30 in good health. Some clones in this sample may be carry-over from other donors' samples. Each CDR3 is given with its conserved first and last residue. Each record gives: D gene, clone size, J gene, V gene, CDR3 protein, CDR3 DNA. A D gene is named only where the DNA matches it firmly. Where a row states a size, it is once, few, many or the class of an expanded clone; other rows omit it.

D gene: TRBD1
clone size: .
J gene: TRBJ2-7
V gene: TRBV11-2
CDR3 protein: CASSLARGRDEQYF
CDR3 DNA: TGTGCCAGCAGCTTAGCCAGGGGGCGGGACGAGCAGTACTTC

D gene: TRBD2
clone size: .
J gene: TRBJ2-5
V gene: TRBV19
CDR3 protein: CASSIGSGRFQETQYF
CDR3 DNA: TGTGCCAGTAGTATTGGCAGCGGGAGGTTCCAAGAGACCCAGTACTTC

D gene: TRBD1
clone size: .
J gene: TRBJ2-7
V gene: TRBV6-5
CDR3 protein: CASSYHRGRYEQYF
CDR3 DNA: TGTGCCAGCAGTTACCACAGGGGGCGCTACGAGCAGTACTTC

D gene: .
clone size: .
J gene: TRBJ2-5
V gene: TRBV7-8
CDR3 protein: CASSSGPSETQYF
CDR3 DNA: TGTGCCAGCAGCTCGGGGCCGTCGGAGACCCAGTACTTC

D gene: TRBD2
clone size: .
J gene: TRBJ2-3
V gene: TRBV11-1
CDR3 protein: CASSLAPGTTGVDTQYF
CDR3 DNA: TGTGCCAGCAGCTTGGCACCGGGGACTACCGGAGTAGATACGCAGTATTTT

D gene: TRBD2
clone size: .
J gene: TRBJ2-7
V gene: TRBV5-1
CDR3 protein: CASSNPGLAASEQYF
CDR3 DNA: TGCGCCAGCAGCAACCCGGGACTAGCGGCTTCCGAGCAGTACTTC

D gene: .
clone size: once
J gene: TRBJ2-3
V gene: TRBV2
CDR3 protein: CASSDSSGEDTQYF
CDR3 DNA: TGTGCCAGCAGTGACTCGTCAGGGGAAGATACGCAGTATTTT

D gene: TRBD2
clone size: .
J gene: TRBJ2-3
V gene: TRBV6-6
CDR3 protein: CASRWTSGSTDTQYF
CDR3 DNA: TGTGCCAGCAGATGGACTAGCGGGAGTACAGATACGCAGTATTTT

D gene: .
clone size: .
J gene: TRBJ1-2
V gene: TRBV6-1
CDR3 protein: CASSEGHYGYTF
CDR3 DNA: TGTGCCAGCAGTGAGGGACACTATGGCTACACCTTC

D gene: TRBD2
clone size: .
J gene: TRBJ2-1
V gene: TRBV29-1
CDR3 protein: CSVGGGGNEQFF
CDR3 DNA: TGCAGCGTTGGCGGCGGGGGCAATGAGCAGTTCTTC

D gene: TRBD2
clone size: once
J gene: TRBJ2-1
V gene: TRBV6-1
CDR3 protein: CASSGSSGRLGEQFF
CDR3 DNA: TGTGCCAGCAGTGGATCTAGCGGGAGACTGGGTGAGCAGTTCTTC

D gene: TRBD2
clone size: .
J gene: TRBJ2-1
V gene: TRBV28
CDR3 protein: CASSLIRLKAGGSYNEQFF
CDR3 DNA: TGTGCCAGCAGTTTGATCAGACTAAAAGCGGGAGGCTCCTACAATGAGCAGTTCTTC

D gene: .
clone size: .
J gene: TRBJ2-1
V gene: TRBV5-1
CDR3 protein: CASSRTIPGSSYNEQFF
CDR3 DNA: TGCGCCAGCAGCCGAACAATCCCCGGGAGTTCCTACAATGAGCAGTTCTTC

D gene: .
clone size: .
J gene: TRBJ1-2
V gene: TRBV5-1
CDR3 protein: CASSLAGGAANYGYTF
CDR3 DNA: TGCGCCAGCAGCTTGGCCGGGGGGGCCGCTAACTATGGCTACACCTTC

D gene: .
clone size: .
J gene: TRBJ2-3
V gene: TRBV2
CDR3 protein: CASRAGGPDTQYF
CDR3 DNA: TGTGCCAGCAGAGCAGGGGGGCCTGATACGCAGTATTTT

D gene: TRBD1
clone size: .
J gene: TRBJ1-4
V gene: TRBV10-3
CDR3 protein: CAISGSRGQDNEKLFF
CDR3 DNA: TGTGCCATCAGTGGATCCAGGGGACAGGATAATGAAAAACTGTTTTTT

D gene: .
clone size: .
J gene: TRBJ2-3
V gene: TRBV5-1
CDR3 protein: CASSPGRAGLGVLPDTQYF
CDR3 DNA: TGCGCCAGCAGCCCTGGACGTGCGGGGCTGGGTGTTTTGCCAGATACGCAGTATTTT

D gene: .
clone size: .
J gene: TRBJ1-2
V gene: TRBV29-1
CDR3 protein: CSASGGYGYTF
CDR3 DNA: TGCAGCGCAAGCGGTGGCTATGGCTACACCTTC

D gene: .
clone size: .
J gene: TRBJ1-5
V gene: TRBV5-5
CDR3 protein: CASSRTGYNQPQHF
CDR3 DNA: TGTGCCAGCAGCCGAACGGGGTACAATCAGCCCCAGCATTTT

D gene: TRBD2
clone size: .
J gene: TRBJ2-1
V gene: TRBV5-1
CDR3 protein: CASSLKREGIYNEQFF
CDR3 DNA: TGCGCCAGCAGCTTGAAACGGGAGGGAATTTACAATGAGCAGTTCTTC

D gene: .
clone size: .
J gene: TRBJ2-5
V gene: TRBV5-1
CDR3 protein: CASRGGETQYF
CDR3 DNA: TGCGCCAGCAGGGGTGGAGAGACCCAGTACTTC

D gene: .
clone size: .
J gene: TRBJ2-7
V gene: TRBV21-1
CDR3 protein: CASRTVPEQYF
CDR3 DNA: TGTGCCAGCCGGACCGTTCCTGAGCAGTACTTC

D gene: .
clone size: .
J gene: TRBJ1-2
V gene: TRBV28
CDR3 protein: CASSPSLGSYYGYTF
CDR3 DNA: TGTGCCAGCAGTCCCTCCCTCGGTTCTTACTATGGCTACACCTTC

D gene: TRBD1
clone size: .
J gene: TRBJ2-1
V gene: TRBV18
CDR3 protein: CASSPVWTGRSNEQFF
CDR3 DNA: TGTGCCAGCTCACCCGTCTGGACAGGGCGGTCGAATGAGCAGTTCTTC

D gene: .
clone size: once
J gene: TRBJ2-2
V gene: TRBV6-6
CDR3 protein: CASSYAGQNTGELFF
CDR3 DNA: TGTGCCAGCAGTTATGCGGGACAGAACACCGGGGAGCTGTTTTTT

D gene: .
clone size: .
J gene: TRBJ2-1
V gene: TRBV2
CDR3 protein: CASVKVNEQFF
CDR3 DNA: TGTGCCAGCGTTAAGGTCAATGAGCAGTTCTTC

D gene: TRBD1
clone size: .
J gene: TRBJ2-3
V gene: TRBV18
CDR3 protein: CASSYTGTGGERVTDTQYF
CDR3 DNA: TGTGCCAGCTCGTACACCGGGACAGGGGGAGAAAGGGTCACAGATACGCAGTATTTT

D gene: TRBD2
clone size: .
J gene: TRBJ2-2
V gene: TRBV11-2
CDR3 protein: CASSSLGVGRASSGELFF
CDR3 DNA: TGTGCCAGCAGCTCGCTTGGTGTAGGGAGGGCCTCGTCCGGGGAGCTGTTTTTT

D gene: .
clone size: few
J gene: TRBJ1-5
V gene: TRBV6-6
CDR3 protein: CASNPRHSNQPQHF
CDR3 DNA: TGTGCCAGCAATCCCCGCCATTCAAATCAGCCCCAGCATTTT

D gene: TRBD2
clone size: .
J gene: TRBJ2-1
V gene: TRBV7-9
CDR3 protein: CASSLILGREGPRNEQFF
CDR3 DNA: TGTGCCAGCAGCTTAATTCTAGGGCGGGAGGGCCCGCGAAATGAGCAGTTCTTC

D gene: TRBD2
clone size: once
J gene: TRBJ2-3
V gene: TRBV7-2
CDR3 protein: CASSLVSGSWTDTQYF
CDR3 DNA: TGTGCCAGCAGCTTAGTTAGCGGGAGTTGGACAGATACGCAGTATTTT

D gene: .
clone size: .
J gene: TRBJ1-2
V gene: TRBV7-9
CDR3 protein: CASSPPNRDFSGYGYTF
CDR3 DNA: TGTGCCAGCAGCCCACCAAACAGGGATTTCTCGGGCTATGGCTACACCTTC

D gene: .
clone size: .
J gene: TRBJ2-1
V gene: TRBV28
CDR3 protein: CASSGVNEQFF
CDR3 DNA: TGTGCCAGCAGTGGGGTCAATGAGCAGTTCTTC

D gene: .
clone size: .
J gene: TRBJ2-3
V gene: TRBV6-1
CDR3 protein: CASRRAGSTDTQYF
CDR3 DNA: TGTGCCAGCAGGAGGGCGGGGAGCACAGATACGCAGTATTTT

D gene: TRBD2
clone size: .
J gene: TRBJ2-2
V gene: TRBV19
CDR3 protein: CASSSGLAGDTGELFF
CDR3 DNA: TGTGCCAGTAGTTCGGGACTAGCGGGAGACACCGGGGAGCTGTTTTTT

D gene: .
clone size: once
J gene: TRBJ2-7
V gene: TRBV21-1
CDR3 protein: CASSPLGQTYEQYF
CDR3 DNA: TGTGCCAGCAGCCCCCTGGGACAGACCTACGAGCAGTACTTC

D gene: .
clone size: .
J gene: TRBJ2-3
V gene: TRBV7-2
CDR3 protein: CASSPDSIRADTQYF
CDR3 DNA: TGTGCCAGCAGCCCCGATAGTATTAGGGCGGATACGCAGTATTTT

D gene: TRBD2
clone size: .
J gene: TRBJ2-3
V gene: TRBV6-1
CDR3 protein: CASRYGTSSDTQYF
CDR3 DNA: TGTGCCAGCAGGTACGGGACTAGCTCAGATACGCAGTATTTT

D gene: TRBD2
clone size: .
J gene: TRBJ2-1
V gene: TRBV10-3
CDR3 protein: CAIRASGRDGNEQFF
CDR3 DNA: TGTGCCATCAGGGCTAGCGGGAGGGATGGCAATGAGCAGTTCTTC

D gene: TRBD1
clone size: .
J gene: TRBJ2-1
V gene: TRBV28
CDR3 protein: CASMGFETGKYNEQFF
CDR3 DNA: TGTGCCAGCATGGGGTTCGAGACAGGGAAGTACAATGAGCAGTTCTTC

D gene: .
clone size: .
J gene: TRBJ2-2
V gene: TRBV4-1
CDR3 protein: CASTNTGELFF
CDR3 DNA: TGCGCCAGCACGAACACCGGGGAGCTGTTTTTT

D gene: .
clone size: once
J gene: TRBJ2-1
V gene: TRBV9
CDR3 protein: CASSVGGRPEQFF
CDR3 DNA: TGTGCCAGCAGCGTGGGCGGTCGGCCAGAGCAGTTCTTC

D gene: TRBD1
clone size: .
J gene: TRBJ2-1
V gene: TRBV14
CDR3 protein: CASSPPQGAIALGGISSYNEQFF
CDR3 DNA: TGTGCCAGCAGCCCCCCTCAGGGGGCGATTGCCCTCGGAGGGATTAGCTCCTACAATGAGCAGTTCTTC

D gene: .
clone size: .
J gene: TRBJ2-7
V gene: TRBV10-2
CDR3 protein: CASSDTSAFREQYF
CDR3 DNA: TGCGCCAGCAGTGATACATCAGCCTTCCGCGAGCAGTACTTC

D gene: TRBD2
clone size: .
J gene: TRBJ2-1
V gene: TRBV5-1
CDR3 protein: CASSLGGRATNEQFF
CDR3 DNA: TGCGCCAGCAGCTTGGGCGGGAGGGCCACCAATGAGCAGTTCTTC

D gene: .
clone size: once
J gene: TRBJ1-2
V gene: TRBV19
CDR3 protein: CASSIRSGDYGYTF
CDR3 DNA: TGTGCCAGTAGTATTCGCTCAGGGGACTATGGCTACACCTTC

D gene: .
clone size: .
J gene: TRBJ2-7
V gene: TRBV29-1
CDR3 protein: CSVVRDPSRSEQYF
CDR3 DNA: TGCAGCGTTGTTAGGGACCCATCCAGAAGCGAGCAGTACTTC

D gene: .
clone size: .
J gene: TRBJ1-1
V gene: TRBV6-5
CDR3 protein: CASSYDRGTEAFF
CDR3 DNA: TGTGCCAGCAGTTACGACCGGGGCACTGAAGCTTTCTTT

D gene: .
clone size: .
J gene: TRBJ2-7
V gene: TRBV7-8
CDR3 protein: CASSKRRPLGGAGYEQYF
CDR3 DNA: TGTGCCAGCAGCAAACGTCGCCCCCTGGGGGGGGCGGGCTACGAGCAGTACTTC

D gene: TRBD1
clone size: .
J gene: TRBJ1-2
V gene: TRBV18
CDR3 protein: CASSRGGTGDGYTF
CDR3 DNA: TGTGCCAGCTCACGAGGAGGGACAGGCGATGGCTACACCTTC

D gene: .
clone size: .
J gene: TRBJ2-4
V gene: TRBV25-1
CDR3 protein: CASSSPGAKNIQYF
CDR3 DNA: TGTGCCAGCAGCTCCCCTGGGGCCAAAAACATTCAGTACTTC

D gene: TRBD2
clone size: once
J gene: TRBJ2-1
V gene: TRBV27
CDR3 protein: CASSSYGGRANEQFF
CDR3 DNA: TGTGCCAGCAGTTCGTACGGCGGGAGGGCCAATGAGCAGTTCTTC

D gene: TRBD2
clone size: .
J gene: TRBJ2-7
V gene: TRBV18
CDR3 protein: CASSPREGPTSYEQYF
CDR3 DNA: TGTGCCAGCTCACCACGGGAGGGACCAACCTCCTACGAGCAGTACTTC

D gene: .
clone size: .
J gene: TRBJ2-2
V gene: TRBV7-3
CDR3 protein: CASSLTLPRLASTGELFF
CDR3 DNA: TGTGCCAGCAGCTTAACTCTCCCCCGGCTAGCGAGCACCGGGGAGCTGTTTTTT